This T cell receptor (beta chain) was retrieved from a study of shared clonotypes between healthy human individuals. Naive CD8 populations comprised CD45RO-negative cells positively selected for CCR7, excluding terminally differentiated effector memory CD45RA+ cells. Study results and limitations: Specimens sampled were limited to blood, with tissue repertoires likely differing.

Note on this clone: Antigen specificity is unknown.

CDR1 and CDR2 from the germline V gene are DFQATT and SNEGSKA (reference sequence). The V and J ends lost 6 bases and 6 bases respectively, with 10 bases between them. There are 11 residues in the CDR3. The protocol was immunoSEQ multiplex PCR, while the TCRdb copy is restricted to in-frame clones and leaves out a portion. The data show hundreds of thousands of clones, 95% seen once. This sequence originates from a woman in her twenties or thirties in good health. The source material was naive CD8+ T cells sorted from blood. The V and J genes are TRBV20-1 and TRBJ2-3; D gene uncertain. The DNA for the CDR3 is TGCAGTGCCCCCTCCAGGGATACGCAGTATTTT. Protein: CSAPSRDTQYF.